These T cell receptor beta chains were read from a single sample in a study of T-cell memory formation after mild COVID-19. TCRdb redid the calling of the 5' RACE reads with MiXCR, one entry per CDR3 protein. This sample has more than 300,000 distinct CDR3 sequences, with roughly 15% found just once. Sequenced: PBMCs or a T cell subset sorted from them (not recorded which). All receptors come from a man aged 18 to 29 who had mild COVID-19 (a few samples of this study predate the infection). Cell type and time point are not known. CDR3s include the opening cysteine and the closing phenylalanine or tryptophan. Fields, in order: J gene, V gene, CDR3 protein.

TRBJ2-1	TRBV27	CASSAGFSRNEQFF
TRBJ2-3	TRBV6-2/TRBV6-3	CAIRRLAGGTDTQYF
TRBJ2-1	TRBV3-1	CASSQVWWAPHNEQFF
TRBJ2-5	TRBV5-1	CASSTLGLAGQETQYF
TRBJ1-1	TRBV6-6	CASNFRDRGVTEAFF
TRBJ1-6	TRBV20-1	CSARDHQAGNSPLHF
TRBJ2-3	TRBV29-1	CSVETLLTDTQYF
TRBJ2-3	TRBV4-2	CASSGMRDTQYF
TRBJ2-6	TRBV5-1	CASSSGTSGANVLTF
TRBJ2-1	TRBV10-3	CAISETSGWSAMGQFF
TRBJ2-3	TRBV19	CASSTSLTDTQYF
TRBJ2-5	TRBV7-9	CASSPDRNNKAPQETQYF
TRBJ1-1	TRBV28	CASSPLDRGRGNTEAFF
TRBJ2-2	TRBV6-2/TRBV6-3	CASSYWGLADTGELFF
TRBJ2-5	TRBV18	CASSPVGQGETQYF
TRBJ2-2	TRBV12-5	CASGLVRGRNTGELFF
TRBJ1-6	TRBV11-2	CASREQEGGGSPLHF
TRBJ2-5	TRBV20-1	CSARDRGKETQYF
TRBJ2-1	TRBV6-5	CASSSQGVGYNEQFF
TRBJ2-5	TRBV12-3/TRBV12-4	CASRITGFQETQYF
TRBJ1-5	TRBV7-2	CASSYDGGRQPQHF
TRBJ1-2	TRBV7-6	CASSPHRGASSYGYTF
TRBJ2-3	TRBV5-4	CASSQRTSGGTDTQYF